What follows describes a single T cell receptor (beta chain). The target antigen is unknown. This entry is derived from a study of T-cell memory formation after mild COVID-19. Study-level results: The authors did not confirm SARS-CoV-2 specificity of second-wave clones peaking day 37.

TCRdb reanalysed the 5' RACE reads using MiXCR and keeps one entry per CDR3 protein. The sample yields 580,000 or so distinct CDR3 sequences, 15% to 20% seen once. Trimming removed 6 bases at V and 4 bases at J, with 15 bases between. The length of the CDR3 is 15 residues. Source material: PBMCs or a T cell subset sorted from them (not recorded which). This TCR derives from an adult woman who had mild COVID-19 (a few samples of this study predate the infection). Cell type and time point are not known. The chain recombines TRBV12-3 or TRBV12-4 with TRBJ2-2; D is possibly TRBD1 (6 bases). The CDR3 reads CASRTTGTGTGELFF. CDR3 nucleotides: TGTGCCAGCAGAACCACAGGGACGGGCACCGGGGAGCTGTTTTTT.